This T cell receptor (beta chain) was obtained from a study of blood T cell repertoires in COVID-19 (dated by TCRdb to the early 2020s). Study-wide context: Collaborator samples came from the United States, Italy and Spain and covered acute and convalescent phases of COVID-19. The material from the prospective study consisted of cDNA or gDNA derived from T cells, B-cell-depleted T cells, or PBMCs. The dataset comprised deeply sampled blood TCRbeta repertoires from subjects exposed to, actively infected with, or recovered from COVID-19. The repertoires were released in a freely available public database intended as a resource for research on the immune response to SARS-CoV-2. Samples came from the ongoing ImmuneRACE study (first 160 participants) plus 1,254 subjects from 6 global collaborators. The sample metadata nearly always contained a de-identified subject ID, COVID-19 status, age in years and sex. Where available, HLA class I and class II types were obtained from metadata supplied by the sample provider rather than from assay-based typing.

Summary of the overall study and its limitations: Clinical and demographic metadata were provided uncurated, with the amount varying by source and participant.

A second Seattle source provided samples from volunteer blood donors who had recovered from COVID-19. Collaborating institutions collected whole blood in K2EDTA tubes following their own protocols. Collaborator samples were shipped for TCRbeta analysis as frozen whole blood, isolated PBMCs, or DNA extracted from either sample type. TCRbeta CDR3 regions were amplified from genomic DNA using the immunoSEQ Assay, a bias-controlled multiplex PCR. On the authors' methods: Within the assay, amplification of reference gene primers was used to estimate how many nucleated cells each sample contained. To quantify the absolute abundance of each unique TCRbeta CDR3 rearrangement, sequence reads were collapsed and filtered. For each sample, productive Simpson clonality was calculated by taking the square root of Simpson's diversity index across productive rearrangements. Drawn from immuneACCESS, this table holds only the in-frame rearrangements with V and J called that TCRdb kept. Clones are partly lost; checked studies trace under half to an unresolved V gene and leave the rest unexplained. The V and J calls and clone size are taken from that table; D and trimming were inferred from the DNA. The sample has about 260,000 clones on record, about nine tenths of them singletons. Of the sample, 1.5% is held by the ten largest clones.

Based on the germline V gene, the CDR1 and CDR2 sequences are MNHEY and SVGEGT. From V the trimming removes 6 bases and from J it removes 7 bases, while the gene matches leave 6 bases of the junction unaccounted for. Inclusive of the bounding cysteine and phenylalanine, the CDR3 is 13 residues long. Only the CDR3 DNA is retained, 39 bases long and in frame from the first base. This clone has just a few counts. Its antigen remains undetermined. Base qualities are not at hand, and no much larger clone is one base apart. The sample comprised peripheral blood. The TCR was taken from a woman aged 40-49 years who had recovered from COVID-19. The sequence joins TRBV6-2 or TRBV6-3 to TRBJ2-4; TRBD1 aligns with 7 central bases. In nucleotide form, the sequence is TGTGCCAGCAGCAACAGGGGATGGAACATTCAGTACTTC. Its translation reads: CASSNRGWNIQYF.